Given below is one T cell receptor (beta chain) in context. This entry comes from a study of T cells in tuberculosis. On average around 100,000 T cells per donor were immunosequenced. Using immunoSEQ multiplex PCR, the repertoire was profiled, and TCRdb retains in-frame clones only, with some absent. This table holds about 36,000 clones, over 90% found once. Germline V lookup: CDR1 SGHNT, CDR2 YYREEE (reference sequence). The CDR3 runs to 15 residues. V trimming: 4 bases; J trimming: 2 bases; junction bases outside the gene matches: 3. J is TRBJ1-3 and V is TRBV5-4; TRBD1 agrees at 10 bases. The receptor comes from a donor between 5 and 29 years old with latent tuberculosis or without tuberculosis infection. The specimen sequenced was PBMCs. CDR3 sequence reads: CASSRGTGAGNTIYF. CDR3 DNA sequence: TGTGCCAGCAGCCGAGGGACAGGGGCTGGAAACACCATATATTTT.